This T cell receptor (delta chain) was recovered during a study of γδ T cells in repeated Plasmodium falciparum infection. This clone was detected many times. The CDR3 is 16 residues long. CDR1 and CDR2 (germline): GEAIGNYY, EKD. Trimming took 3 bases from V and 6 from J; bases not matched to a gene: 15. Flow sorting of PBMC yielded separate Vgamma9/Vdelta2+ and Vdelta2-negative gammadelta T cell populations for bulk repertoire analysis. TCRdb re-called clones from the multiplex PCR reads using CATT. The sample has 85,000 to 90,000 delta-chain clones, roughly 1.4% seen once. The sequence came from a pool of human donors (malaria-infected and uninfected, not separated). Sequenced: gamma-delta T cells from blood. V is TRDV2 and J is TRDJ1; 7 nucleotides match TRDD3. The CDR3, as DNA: TGTGCCTGTGACTCCGTGGGGGACCCCGCGCCGCATAAACTCATCTTT. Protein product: CACDSVGDPAPHKLIF.